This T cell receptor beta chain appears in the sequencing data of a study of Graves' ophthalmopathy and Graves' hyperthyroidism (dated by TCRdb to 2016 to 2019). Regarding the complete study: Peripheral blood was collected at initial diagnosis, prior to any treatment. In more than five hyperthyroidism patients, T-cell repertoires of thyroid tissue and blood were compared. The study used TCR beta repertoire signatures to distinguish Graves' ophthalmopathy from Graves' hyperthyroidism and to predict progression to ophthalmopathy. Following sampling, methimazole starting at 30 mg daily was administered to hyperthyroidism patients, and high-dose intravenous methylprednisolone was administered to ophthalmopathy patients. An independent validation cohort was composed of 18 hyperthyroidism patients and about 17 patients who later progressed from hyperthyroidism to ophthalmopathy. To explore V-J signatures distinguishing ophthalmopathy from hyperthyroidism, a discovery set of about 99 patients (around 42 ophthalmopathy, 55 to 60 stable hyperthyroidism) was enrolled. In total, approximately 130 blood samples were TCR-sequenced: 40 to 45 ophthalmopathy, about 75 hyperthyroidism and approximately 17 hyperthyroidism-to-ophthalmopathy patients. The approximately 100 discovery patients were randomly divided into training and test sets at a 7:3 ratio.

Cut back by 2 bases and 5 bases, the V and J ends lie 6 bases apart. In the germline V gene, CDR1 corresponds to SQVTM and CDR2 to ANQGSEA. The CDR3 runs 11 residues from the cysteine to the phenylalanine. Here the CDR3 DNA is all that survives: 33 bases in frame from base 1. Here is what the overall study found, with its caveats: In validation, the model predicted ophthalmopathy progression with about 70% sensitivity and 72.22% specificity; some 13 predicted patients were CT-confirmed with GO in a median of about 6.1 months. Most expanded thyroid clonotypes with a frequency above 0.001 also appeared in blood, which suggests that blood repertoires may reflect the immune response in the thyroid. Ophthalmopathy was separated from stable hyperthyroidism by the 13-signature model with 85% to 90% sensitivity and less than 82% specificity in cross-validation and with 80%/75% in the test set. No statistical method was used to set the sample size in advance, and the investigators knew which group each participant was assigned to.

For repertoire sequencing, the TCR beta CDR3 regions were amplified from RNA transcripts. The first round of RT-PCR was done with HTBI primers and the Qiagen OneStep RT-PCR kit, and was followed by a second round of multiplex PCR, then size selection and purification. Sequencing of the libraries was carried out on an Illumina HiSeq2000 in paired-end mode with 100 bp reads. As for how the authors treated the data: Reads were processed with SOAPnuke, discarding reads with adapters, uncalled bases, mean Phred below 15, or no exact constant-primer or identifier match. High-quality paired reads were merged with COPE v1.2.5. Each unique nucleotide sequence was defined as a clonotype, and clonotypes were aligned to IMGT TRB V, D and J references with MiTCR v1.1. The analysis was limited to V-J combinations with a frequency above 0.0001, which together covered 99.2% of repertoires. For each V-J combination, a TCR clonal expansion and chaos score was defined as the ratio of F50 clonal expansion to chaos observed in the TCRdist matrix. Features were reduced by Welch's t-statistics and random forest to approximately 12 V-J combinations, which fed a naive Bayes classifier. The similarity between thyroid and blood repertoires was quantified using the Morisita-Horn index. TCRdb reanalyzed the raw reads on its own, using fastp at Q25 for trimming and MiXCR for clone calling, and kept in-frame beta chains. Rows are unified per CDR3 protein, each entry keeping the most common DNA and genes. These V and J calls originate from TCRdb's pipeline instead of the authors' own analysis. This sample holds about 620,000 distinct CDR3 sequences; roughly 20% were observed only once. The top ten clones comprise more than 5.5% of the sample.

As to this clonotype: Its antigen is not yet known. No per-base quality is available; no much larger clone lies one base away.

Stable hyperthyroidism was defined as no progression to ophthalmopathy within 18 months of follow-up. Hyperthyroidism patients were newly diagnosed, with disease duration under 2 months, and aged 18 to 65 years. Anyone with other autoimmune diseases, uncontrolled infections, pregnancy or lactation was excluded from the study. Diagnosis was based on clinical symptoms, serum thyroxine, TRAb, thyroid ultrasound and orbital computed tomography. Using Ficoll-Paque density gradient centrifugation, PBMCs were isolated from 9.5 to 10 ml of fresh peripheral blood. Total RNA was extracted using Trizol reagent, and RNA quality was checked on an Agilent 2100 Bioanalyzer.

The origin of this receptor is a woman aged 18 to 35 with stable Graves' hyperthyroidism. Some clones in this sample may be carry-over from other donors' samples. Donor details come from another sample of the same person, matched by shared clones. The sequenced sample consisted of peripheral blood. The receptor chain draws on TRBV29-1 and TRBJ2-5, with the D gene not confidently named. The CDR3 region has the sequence CSVENGETQYF. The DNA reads TGCAGCGTTGAAAATGGGGAGACCCAGTACTTC.